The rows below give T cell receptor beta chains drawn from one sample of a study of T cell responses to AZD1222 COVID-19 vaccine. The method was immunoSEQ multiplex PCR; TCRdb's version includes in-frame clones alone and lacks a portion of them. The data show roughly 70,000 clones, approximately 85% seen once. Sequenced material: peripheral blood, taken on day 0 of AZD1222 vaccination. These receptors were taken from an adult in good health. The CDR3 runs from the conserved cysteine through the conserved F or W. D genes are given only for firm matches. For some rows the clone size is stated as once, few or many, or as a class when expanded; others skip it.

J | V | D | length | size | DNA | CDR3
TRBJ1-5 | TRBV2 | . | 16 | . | TGTGCCAGCAGCGGGGGGACACCTAATAGCAATCAGCCCCAGCATTTT | CASSGGTPNSNQPQHF
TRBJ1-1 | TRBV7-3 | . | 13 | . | TGTGCCAGCACCCTTTTGGAAGGGACTGAAGCTTTCTTT | CASTLLEGTEAFF
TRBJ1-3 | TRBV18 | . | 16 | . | TGTGCCAGCTCACGACAACAAAATTCAGCAGGAAACACCATATATTTT | CASSRQQNSAGNTIYF
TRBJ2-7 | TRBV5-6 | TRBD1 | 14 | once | TGTGCCAGCAGCTTTGGGTTAGGGACAGACGAGCAGTACTTC | CASSFGLGTDEQYF
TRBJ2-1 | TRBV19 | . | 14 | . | TGTGCCAGCCGACCCCGGGACGGACACAATGAGCAGTTCTTC | CASRPRDGHNEQFF
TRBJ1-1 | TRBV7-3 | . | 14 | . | TGTGCCAGCAGCTTGGGTCACAGGGCTGGTGAAGCTTTCTTT | CASSLGHRAGEAFF
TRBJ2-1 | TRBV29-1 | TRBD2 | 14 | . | TGCAGCGTGGGGGGGGGAAACTCCTACAATGAGCAGTTCTTC | CSVGGGNSYNEQFF
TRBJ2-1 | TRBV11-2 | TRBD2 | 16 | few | TGTGCCAGCAGCATTTCTAGCGGGGGGGCCTGGAATGAGCAGTTCTTC | CASSISSGGAWNEQFF
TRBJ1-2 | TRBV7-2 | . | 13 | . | TGTGCCAGCAGCTTAGCGGGGAGTGGGGGCTACACCTTC | CASSLAGSGGYTF
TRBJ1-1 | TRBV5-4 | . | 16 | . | TGTGCCAGCAGCTTGGTGGGGGAGACCAAAGGGGCTGAAGCTTTCTTT | CASSLVGETKGAEAFF
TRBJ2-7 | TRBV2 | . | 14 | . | TGTGCCAGCAGTGAAAGTGCCAGCTTCTACGAGCAGTACTTC | CASSESASFYEQYF
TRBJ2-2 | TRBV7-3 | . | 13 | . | TGTGCCAGCAGCTTCGGTCCCACCGGGGAGCTGTTTTTT | CASSFGPTGELFF
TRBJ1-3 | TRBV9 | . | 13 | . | TGTGCCAGCAGCGTCGGGCAGTCCAACACCATATATTTT | CASSVGQSNTIYF
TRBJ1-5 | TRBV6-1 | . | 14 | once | TGTGCCAGCAGTGAATGGGCCTTAGTCAAGCCCCAGCATTTT | CASSEWALVKPQHF
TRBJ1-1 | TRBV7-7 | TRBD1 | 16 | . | TGTGCTAGCAGCCCCCAAGCGGAAGACAGGGGGATTGAAGCTTTCTTT | CASSPQAEDRGIEAFF
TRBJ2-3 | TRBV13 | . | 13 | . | TGTGCCAGCAGCTTCGGCACAACAGATACGCAGTATTTT | CASSFGTTDTQYF
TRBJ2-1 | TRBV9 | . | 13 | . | TGTGCCAGCAGCGGGGGCTCCTACAATGAGCAGTTCTTC | CASSGGSYNEQFF
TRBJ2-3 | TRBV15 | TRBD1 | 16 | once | TGTGCCACCAGCAGAAGACAGGGCCCTCCCACAGATACGCAGTATTTT | CATSRRQGPPTDTQYF
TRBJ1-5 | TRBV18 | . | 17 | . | TGTGCCAGCTCACCAGCGGGGGATTTCGCCTCTAATCAGCCCCAGCATTTT | CASSPAGDFASNQPQHF
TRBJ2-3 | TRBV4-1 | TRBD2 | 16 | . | TGCGCCAGCAGCCAAATGACACGGGGGGGCCGAGATACGCAGTATTTT | CASSQMTRGGRDTQYF
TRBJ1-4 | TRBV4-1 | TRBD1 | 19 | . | TGCGCCAGCAGCCAAGATCGGGGGACAGGGGCATCAACTAATGAAAAACTGTTTTTT | CASSQDRGTGASTNEKLFF
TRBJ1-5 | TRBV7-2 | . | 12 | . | TGTGCCAGCAGCTTACCGGGCGAGCCCCAGCATTTT | CASSLPGEPQHF
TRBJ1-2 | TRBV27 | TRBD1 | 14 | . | TGTGCCAGCAGTCCTAAACAGGGGCCGGGGGGCTACACCTTC | CASSPKQGPGGYTF
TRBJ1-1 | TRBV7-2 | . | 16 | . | TGTGCCAGCAGTTCCCAAGGGACTCCCATGAACACTGAAGCTTTCTTT | CASSSQGTPMNTEAFF
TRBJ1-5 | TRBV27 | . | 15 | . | TGTGCCAGCAGTTTATCTGCAGGGAGCAATCAGCCCCAGCATTTT | CASSLSAGSNQPQHF
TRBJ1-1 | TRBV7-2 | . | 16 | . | TGTGCCAGCAGTACTAAAGCGGGTAGGGGGAACACTGAAGCTTTCTTT | CASSTKAGRGNTEAFF
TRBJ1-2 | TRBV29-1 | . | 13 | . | TGCAGCACCCTGTCAGGGGAGAACTATGGCTACACCTTC | CSTLSGENYGYTF
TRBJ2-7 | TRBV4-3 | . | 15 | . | TGCGCCAGCAGCCAAGATCCCGGCGACTCCTACGAGCAGTACTTC | CASSQDPGDSYEQYF
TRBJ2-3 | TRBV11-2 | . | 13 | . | TGTGCCAGCAGCCTGGGATCCACAGATACGCAGTATTTT | CASSLGSTDTQYF
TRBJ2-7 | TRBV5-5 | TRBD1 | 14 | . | TGTGCCAGCAGACCCGGACAGGGGGCCTACGAGCAGTACTTC | CASRPGQGAYEQYF
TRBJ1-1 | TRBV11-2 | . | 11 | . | TGTGCCAGCAGAAGTGGCACTGAAGCTTTCTTT | CASRSGTEAFF
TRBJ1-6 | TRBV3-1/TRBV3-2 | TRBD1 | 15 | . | TGTGCCAGCAGCCCAAGACAGGGGACAGGTTCACCCCTCCACTTT | CASSPRQGTGSPLHF
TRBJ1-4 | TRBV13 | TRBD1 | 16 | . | TGTGCCAGCAGCTCGAATCCCGGGACAGGGTTTGAAAAACTGTTTTTT | CASSSNPGTGFEKLFF
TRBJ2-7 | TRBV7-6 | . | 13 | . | TGTGCCAGCAGATCGGGGACGGGTGGCGAGCAGTACTTC | CASRSGTGGEQYF
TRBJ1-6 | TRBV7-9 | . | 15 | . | TGTGCCAGCAGCTTAGTGAGGGAGGAAACTTCACCCCTCCACTTT | CASSLVREETSPLHF
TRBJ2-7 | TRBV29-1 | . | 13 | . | TGCAGCGTGGCCCCTGACGGTACCTACGAGCAGTACTTC | CSVAPDGTYEQYF
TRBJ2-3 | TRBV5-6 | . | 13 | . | TGTGCCAGCAGCTTGGGGGGTACAGATACGCAGTATTTT | CASSLGGTDTQYF
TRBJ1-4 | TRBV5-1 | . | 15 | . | TGCGCCAGCAGCCTTCTACAGGGCAAAAATGAAAAACTGTTTTTT | CASSLLQGKNEKLFF
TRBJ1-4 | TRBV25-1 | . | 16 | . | TGTGCCAGCAGTGGACAATGGACAGCAACTAATGAAAAACTGTTTTTT | CASSGQWTATNEKLFF
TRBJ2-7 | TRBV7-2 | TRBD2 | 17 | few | TGTGCCAGCAGCTTGAGGGACCCTAGCGGGGGGCCCTACGAGCAGTACTTC | CASSLRDPSGGPYEQYF
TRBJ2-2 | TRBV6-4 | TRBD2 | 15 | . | TGTGCCAGCAGTGAGCGGGGGGGCCACACCGGGGAGCTGTTTTTT | CASSERGGHTGELFF
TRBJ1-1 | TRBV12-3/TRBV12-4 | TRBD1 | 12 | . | TGTGCCAGCAGCAACAGGGGGCCGGAAGCTTTCTTT | CASSNRGPEAFF
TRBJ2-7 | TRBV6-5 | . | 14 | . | TGTGCCAGCAGTCGCACCTCGGACACCTACGAGCAGTACTTC | CASSRTSDTYEQYF
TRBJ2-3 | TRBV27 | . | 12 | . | TGTGCCAGCAGTTTGGACCCAGATACGCAGTATTTT | CASSLDPDTQYF
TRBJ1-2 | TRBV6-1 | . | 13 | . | TGTGCCAGCAGTGAAGTTTGGGACGCGCCGCCAGCCTTC | CASSEVWDAPPAF
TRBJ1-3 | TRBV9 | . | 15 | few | TGTGCCAGCAGCGTAGATGGGGGTGCTGGAAACACCATATATTTT | CASSVDGGAGNTIYF
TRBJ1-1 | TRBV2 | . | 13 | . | TGTGCCAGCGCGGTGGGAGGGGTCACTGAAGCTTTCTTT | CASAVGGVTEAFF